Reported below is one T cell receptor (beta chain). This clonotype was seen only a few times. The clone's antigen remains unknown. No much larger clonotype is one base removed from it; base qualities were not supplied. This entry belongs to a study of regulatory T cells in long-lasting Graves disease (dated by TCRdb to about 2021). Notes on the research overall: Patients with newly diagnosed Graves' disease had been on antithyroid drugs for under 3 months. Peripheral blood TCR sequencing and RNA sequencing compared persistent Graves' disease patients with newly diagnosed Graves' disease patients. The study was conducted in China and was registered as a clinical trial. A total of some 35 samples underwent TCR sequencing: roughly 13 from persistent and 20 from newly diagnosed Graves' disease patients. Beyond this particular receptor, the publication reports: The authors acknowledged the small sample size as a limitation that may reduce accuracy. More public clonotypes were shared among persistent patients (roughly 2,900) than among newly diagnosed patients (approximately 1,000). The study examined only peripheral blood because the primary lesion, thyroid tissue, could not be accessed. Lower TCR Shannon entropy and fewer highly expanded clones were observed in persistent Graves' disease patients than in newly diagnosed patients, which suggested clonal expansion. Sequencing and analysis were restricted to the TCR beta chain. TRBV28, TRBJ1-2 and TRBJ2-5 were preferentially used in persistent disease, while TRBV20-1 and TRBJ2-1 were favored in newly diagnosed disease.

This specimen's time point label, interpreted: newly diagnosed GD, antithyroid drugs for less than 3 months. RNA was extracted from PBMCs in TRIzol for both TCR sequencing and RNA sequencing. The diagnosis of Graves' disease was made according to American Thyroid Association guidelines. The patients came from an endocrinology department in Xi'an, China. Each patient gave about 9.1 milliliters of peripheral blood, collected in an EDTA anticoagulant tube. Ficoll Paque Plus density gradient separation was used to isolate PBMCs, and no further T cell sorting was done. An Agilent 2100 Bioanalyzer and agarose gel were used to check RNA quality, and a NanoDrop 2000 was used to measure RNA concentration. Library preparation was by multiplex PCR. The sequencing machine was an Illumina HiSeq 4000. CDR3 regions were amplified by Arm-PCR with iRepertoire HTBI primers to construct TCR beta libraries. PCR products were gel purified before sequencing. On the authors' methods: Gene usage analysis of CDR3 amino acid clonotypes used the approximately 62 TRBV and about 13 TRBJ segments found across samples. Filtered high-quality paired reads were merged into contigs using COPE and FqMerger. Contigs were aligned with BLAST to IMGT TRBV, TRBD and TRBJ reference genes, and CDR3 was defined per IMGT. Highly expanded clones were defined as clonotypes with a frequency above 0.1%. Shannon entropy was used to measure repertoire diversity, and the Gini coefficient was used to measure V-J evenness. A clonotype was considered public if more than one individual shared it. TCRdb itself trimmed the public reads at Q25 with fastp, ran MiXCR and retained productive beta chains. Rows matching on CDR3 protein sequence are summarized as one entry with the most common DNA and genes. TCRdb, not the original authors, processed these V and J calls. This sample has fewer than 450,000 distinct CDR3 sequences in its table, and 15% of those were observed once. Jointly, the top ten make up roughly 8% of the sample.

From a lookup of the germline V gene (reference sequence), CDR1 and CDR2 are DFQATT and SNEGSKA. The CDR3 runs 13 amino acids, cysteine and phenylalanine included. Only the CDR3 DNA is retained, 39 bases long and in frame from the first base. Relative to germline, V is 6 bases shorter and J is 4 bases shorter, with 13 bases between their ends. This same sample was also part of a study on T cells in Graves' hyperthyroidism and ophthalmopathy. The second study's authors report: Stable Graves' hyperthyroidism was defined as no progression to ophthalmopathy during 18 months of follow-up. The hyperthyroidism patients were between 18 and 65 years old and newly diagnosed, with a disease duration of less than 2 months. The study excluded patients with uncontrolled infections, other autoimmune diseases, pregnancy or lactation. Diagnoses were based on clinical symptoms, serum thyroxine and TRAb, thyroid ultrasound and orbital computed tomography. A first-round RT-PCR of the TCR CDR3 used the HTBI primer set with the Qiagen OneStep RT-PCR kit. Most expanded thyroid clonotypes (frequency above 0.001) were also detected in blood, a finding suggesting that blood repertoires may reflect thyroid immune responses. Ophthalmopathy was separated from stable hyperthyroidism by a 13 V-J signature model, with around 88% sensitivity and about 81% specificity obtained in cross-validation and 80%/75% obtained in testing. During validation, the model predicted progression to ophthalmopathy a median of around six months ahead of onset, with roughly 65% sensitivity and about 72% specificity. To identify distinguishing TCR V-J signatures, a discovery cohort of around 100 patients was used, comprising some 45 with Graves' ophthalmopathy and some 60 with stable Graves' hyperthyroidism. An independent validation cohort of about 20 hyperthyroidism patients and roughly 16 patients who later progressed to ophthalmopathy tested prospective prediction of ophthalmopathy. The roughly 100 discovery patients were divided at random into training and test sets in a 7:3 ratio. Thyroid tissue and blood T-cell repertoires from over 5 Graves' hyperthyroidism patients were also compared in the study. Following sampling, methimazole starting at 30 mg daily was given to hyperthyroidism patients, and high-dose intravenous methylprednisolone was given to ophthalmopathy patients. Libraries were constructed in a second round of multiplex PCR, after which size selection and purification were performed. Sequencing of the libraries was done on an Illumina HiSeq2000 using paired-end 100 bp reads. SOAPnuke was used to process the raw data, removing reads that contained adapters or uncalled bases, had a mean Phred below 15, or lacked an exact match to the constant primer or identifier. COPE v1.2.5 was used to merge the high-quality paired reads, and each unique nucleotide sequence was defined as a clonotype. MiTCR v1.1 was used to align clonotypes to the IMGT TRBV, TRBD and TRBJ reference segments. Analysis was restricted to V-J combinations with a frequency above 0.0001, which covered about 99% of repertoires. The TCS score was defined as F50 (clonal expansion) divided by E x V (chaos), with BLOSUM62-based TCRdist calculated between CDR3 peptides within each V-J. Welch's t-statistics and random forest reduced 450 to 600 V-J features to about 13, which were used in a naive Bayes classifier (R e1071). No statistical method was used to fix the sample size in advance, and group allocation was not hidden from the investigators. TCR Vbeta CDR3 sequencing of roughly 140 peripheral blood samples (43 ophthalmopathy, roughly 74 hyperthyroidism and roughly 17 progressor patients) is reported in the paper.

This receptor was identified in a woman between 40 and 55 years old with Graves disease. Donor details come from another sample of the same person, matched by shared clones. This sample comprised peripheral blood mononuclear cells (PBMCs), obtained at new diagnosis, from a patient treated with antithyroid drugs. The sequence is built from TRBV20-1 and TRBJ2-1; the D gene is perhaps TRBD1, on 6 matching bases. The CDR3 is CSAPRDTYNEQFF. The DNA sequence is as follows: TGCAGTGCGCCCCGGGACACTTACAATGAGCAGTTCTTC.